These 2 T cell receptor beta chains came from one sample sequenced in a study of lymphopenia after photon versus proton radiotherapy. Only in-frame clones appear in the TCRdb table, and some are missing; sequencing was by immunoSEQ multiplex PCR. The sample carries over 55,000 clones, around 86% recorded once. The starting material was peripheral blood, obtained from a patient treated with proton-based radiotherapy. Receptors originate from a man older than 75 with esophageal cancer.

The chain couples TRBV5-1 to TRBJ2-3; D possibly corresponds to TRBD1 (7 bases). The CDR3 extends over 15 amino acids. Trimming shortened V by 4 bases and J by 1 base, and 13 bases separated the two germline ends. Per the germline V gene, CDR1 is SGHRS and CDR2 is YFSETQ. CDR3 DNA: TGCGCCAGCAGCCTGGAGGGACAGCGCACAGATACGCAGTATTTT. Translation: CASSLEGQRTDTQYF.

V usage is TRBV30 and J usage is TRBJ2-3; D unresolved. Germline V gene lookup returns CDR1 GTSNPN and CDR2 SVGIG (reference sequence). V dropped 3 bases and J dropped 6 bases, with 13 bases sitting between them. The CDR3 totals 13 residues. This CDR3 is CAWSPELGDTQYF. In nucleotides, the CDR3 is TGTGCCTGGAGCCCGGAGCTAGGCGATACGCAGTATTTT.